A selection of T cell receptor beta chains follows, all from one sample in a study of CD8 T cells in ankylosing spondylitis. In TCRdb, the 5' RACE reads were re-called with MiXCR into one record per CDR3 protein. The sample has about 160,000 distinct CDR3 sequences, roughly 10% seen once; the top ten hold approximately 15%. Sequenced input: blood, either unsorted or a sorted T cell fraction (not recorded which). Every receptor here comes from a female donor with ankylosing spondylitis or in good health (not recorded which). Each CDR3 is given with its conserved first and last residue. A row's size may be missing; if present it is once, few, many or a size class.

>12|TRBV29-1|many
CSVEEGNHEQYF
>13|TRBV3-1|.
CASSPRTATEAFF
>14|TRBV6-5|.
CASSYSAGVNEQFF
>16|TRBV15|.
CATSSERRSSYNEQFF
>15|TRBV20-1|.
CSARKTGGSYNEQFF
>16|TRBV7-9|few
CASSLGSSGRLETQYF
>12|TRBV11-2|few
CASSSSSVEQFF
>14|TRBV7-2|few
CASSSWAGDYGQYF
>12|TRBV27|few
CASRAGPNGYTF
>15|TRBV9|few
CASSVAGDCSYEQYF
>14|TRBV2|.
CASSHRTGRNTIYF
>11|TRBV13|.
CASSRAETQYF
>13|TRBV4-3|few
CASSQDVGTEAFF
>12|TRBV5-6|.
CASSGGLKTQYF
>15|TRBV4-1|.
CASSQGWEGADTQYF
>15|TRBV7-6|many
CASSLGSLDYNEQFF
>17|TRBV20-1|.
CSARTPSPSGRVREQYF
>14|TRBV20-1|few
CSAWDRGLDNEQFF
>15|TRBV9|.
CASSVESGENTEAFF
>14|TRBV2|.
CASSEGGSTYEQYF
>13|TRBV25-1|.
CASSENFQETQYF
>19|TRBV20-1|once
CSARDREDRDLERTDTQYF
>14|TRBV29-1|many
CSQQDGIFSYEQYF
>17|TRBV4-3|many
CASSQDSGHPSYNEQFF
>14|TRBV30|.
CAWSVSSGLYEQYF
>12|TRBV19|few
CASSLVVGELFF
>19|TRBV11-1|few
CASSPSGPLAFANTGELFF
>16|TRBV20-1|few
CSARGLGARANEKLFF
>16|TRBV24-1|many
CATSASGGTPHNEQFF
>13|TRBV12-3/TRBV12-4|few
CASGTTGAGELFF
>12|TRBV5-6|few
CASSFRNQPQHF
>14|TRBV2|.
CASTEGSNNYGYTF
>15|TRBV29-1|many
CSVEDQRGVESEAFF
>12|TRBV30|many
CAWTSDGYEQYF
>16|TRBV4-2|.
CASSQPGLAATDTQYF
>15|TRBV25-1|.
CASRALGEGTYEQYF
>13|TRBV12-3/TRBV12-4|many
CASLYGYYNEQFF
>13|TRBV3-1|many
CASSHGPSYEQYF
>15|TRBV7-6|few
CASSLAPGTFDEQYF
>18|TRBV10-2|.
CASSGPLTSGRPQETQYF
>14|TRBV27|few
CASSPTGVAYEQYF
>14|TRBV27|few
CASSPDGTLNGQYF
>15|TRBV4-2|.
CASSQEQPSNTEAFF
>15|TRBV27|many
CASSLLGTGSYEQYF
>15|TRBV27|.
CASSLSTGGDSPLHF
>13|TRBV6-1|many
CASSPRVAQGAFF
>14|TRBV6-1|few
CASSLDGISYEQYF
>15|TRBV9|.
CASSVDRGNTGELFF
>15|TRBV20-1|many
CSARPTGFDTGELFF
>11|TRBV29-1|.
CSVDSQETQYF
>14|TRBV12-3/TRBV12-4|many
CASSFGGVLYEQYF
>15|TRBV28|few
CATLWGTGEDYGYTF
>12|TRBV12-3/TRBV12-4|many
CASFTGSTEAFF
>13|TRBV7-9|many
CASSTSGGETQYF
>15|TRBV15|few
CATIKAGKHNEKLFF
>15|TRBV5-5|few
CASSTGTGIPYEQYF
>14|TRBV4-1|.
CASSQVGTLHEQYF
>15|TRBV5-1|many
CASSSGTSSYNEQFF
>14|TRBV25-1|many
CASSEVGLTDTQYF
>15|TRBV12-3/TRBV12-4|many
CASSLADVGWETQYF